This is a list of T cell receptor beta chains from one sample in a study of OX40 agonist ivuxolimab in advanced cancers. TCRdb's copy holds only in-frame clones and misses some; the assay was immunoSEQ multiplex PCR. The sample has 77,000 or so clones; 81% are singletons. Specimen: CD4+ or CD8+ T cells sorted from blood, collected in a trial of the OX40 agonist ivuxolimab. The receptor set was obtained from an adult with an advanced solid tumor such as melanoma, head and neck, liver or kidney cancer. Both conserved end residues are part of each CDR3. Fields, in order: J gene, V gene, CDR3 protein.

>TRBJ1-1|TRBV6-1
CASSEIGTEAFF
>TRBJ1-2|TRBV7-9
CASSPDPGQGASGYTF
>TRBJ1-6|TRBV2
CASRIRDGYNSPLHF
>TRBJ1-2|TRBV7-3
CASGGDYGYTF
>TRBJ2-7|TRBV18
CASSPPGQGYEQYF
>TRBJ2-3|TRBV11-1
CASRGGGDTQYF
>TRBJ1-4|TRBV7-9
CASSRDRGYLVEKLFF
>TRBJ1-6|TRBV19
CASRHLDVYNSPLHF
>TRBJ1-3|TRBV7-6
CASSLMTGNSGNTIYF
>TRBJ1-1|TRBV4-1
CASSQDSVGRPNTEAFF
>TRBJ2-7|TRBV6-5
CASSYGPGGYEQYF
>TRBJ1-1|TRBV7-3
CASSFDVNTEAFF
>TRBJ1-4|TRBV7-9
CASSFGAQGNEKLFF
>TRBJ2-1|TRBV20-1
CSASTGFF
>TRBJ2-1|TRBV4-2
CASSQEGDIADNEQFF
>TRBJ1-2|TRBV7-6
CASSLVPENGYTF
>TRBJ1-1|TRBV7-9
CASSLVAGRGTEAFF
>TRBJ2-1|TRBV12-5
CASGGILAGSNEQFF
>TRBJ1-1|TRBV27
CASSPLGTGNTEAFF
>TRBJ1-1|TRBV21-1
CASSKIRGLSTEAFF
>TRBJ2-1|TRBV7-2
CASSARRSSYNEQFF
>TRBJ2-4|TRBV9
CASSTGTGKNIQYF
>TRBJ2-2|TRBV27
CASSLSVGSAGELFF
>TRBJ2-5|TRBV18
CASSIRSVLQETQYF
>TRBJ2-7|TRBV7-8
CASSRIQGGEQYF
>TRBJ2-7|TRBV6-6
CASSYPIQGASGEQYF
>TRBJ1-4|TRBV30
CAWNKGAGVKNEKLFF
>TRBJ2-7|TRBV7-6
CASSVRSEQYF